This T cell receptor beta chain was identified during a study of T-cell memory formation after mild COVID-19. On the study more broadly: TCR clusters were mostly donor specific.

TCRdb passed the 5' RACE reads through MiXCR, listing each CDR3 protein once. Among about half a million distinct CDR3 sequences listed, 15% to 20% were seen once. Study-level points and caveats: Clones that shrank (day 15 to 85) were balanced CD4/CD8, whereas later expanders leaned CD4+.

Regarding this clonotype: Its cognate antigen is unknown.

Germline CDR1 and CDR2: KGHDR and SFDVKD. V lost 7 bases to trimming and J lost 1 base, with 15 bases between them. CDR3 length: 15 residues. The receptor's source is an adult woman who had mild COVID-19 (a few samples of this study predate the infection). Cell type and time point are not known. The chain is built from TRBV24-1 and TRBJ1-1, with D hard to call. The sequenced material came from PBMCs or a T cell subset sorted from them (not recorded which). The DNA for the CDR3 is TGTGCCACCAGAGACCCAACAGCGAGGAACACTGAAGCTTTCTTT. Its translation: CATRDPTARNTEAFF.